One and the same sample provided the 12 T cell receptor beta chains below, sequenced in a study of regulatory T cells in long-lasting Graves disease. Described time point: persistent/refractory GD, antithyroid drugs over 5 years with positive TRAb. After RNA was extracted from PBMCs, the TCR library was made from it. CDR3-region Arm-PCR and iRepertoire HTBI primers produced the TCR beta libraries. TCRdb used MiXCR to reprocess the multiplex PCR reads, holding one entry per CDR3 protein. The sample holds a few hundred thousand distinct CDR3 sequences, 20% to 30% seen once. Sequenced here: peripheral blood mononuclear cells (PBMCs), sampled when the disease was refractory, from a patient treated with antithyroid drugs. Receptors were obtained from a female donor with Graves disease.

This clonotype was detected ten times or more. J is TRBJ1-6 and V is TRBV5-1; the D gene is possibly TRBD1 (6 bases). From germline, CDR1 is SGHRS and CDR2 YFSETQ. The germline V and J ends were trimmed by 0 bases and 10 bases, with 17 bases remaining between them. CDR3 length equals 16 residues. In DNA form, the CDR3 reads TGCGCCAGCAGCTTGGCCCAAGGGGGAATAGGGTCACCCCTCCACTTT. It encodes CASSLAQGGIGSPLHF.

The chain is built from TRBV5-6 and TRBJ1-1; no clear D gene. The germline V gene encodes CDR1 SGHDT and CDR2 YYEEEE. The CDR3 runs 15 residues. The V gene lost 2 bases and the J gene lost 0 bases, with 11 bases spanning the gap. DNA of the CDR3: TGTGCCAGCAGCTTTTCGGGGTCGATGAACACTGAAGCTTTCTTT. It yields the protein CASSFSGSMNTEAFF.

This rearrangement joins TRBV7-9 to TRBJ2-7; possibly TRBD1 or TRBD2 for D (5 bases each). Germline assignment: CDR1 SEHNR and CDR2 FQNEAQ (reference sequence). Trimming took off 5 bases at V and 4 bases at J, with 12 bases between the two ends. The CDR3 covers 13 residues. The chain's CDR3 is CASSPGAKYEQYF. The CDR3 DNA reads TGTGCCAGCAGCCCCGGGGCCAAATACGAGCAGTACTTC. Together with reference TRBV7-9 and TRBJ2-7, the CDR3 gives the full variable domain: DTGVSQNPRHKITKRGQNVTFRCDPISEHNRLYWYRQTLGQGPEFLTYFQNEAQLEKSRLLSDRFSAERPKGSFSTLEIQRTEQGDSAMYLCASSPGAKYEQYFGPGTRLTVT.

As regards this clonotype: A read error may account for a junction end that differs from germline. This sequence joins TRBV10-3 and TRBJ2-5; D assignment may be TRBD1 or TRBD2 (5 bases each). CDR3 length equals 16 residues. Germline V CDR1 and CDR2: ENHRY, SYGVKD. The CDR3 bases are TGTGCCACCAGTGCGGGCCCTAGGGGCCCGGGGGAGACCCAGTACTTC. Encoded protein: CATSAGPRGPGETQYF.

This clonotype was seen more than once but under ten times. CDR3 loop: CSARLSGRIDTGELFF. The CDR3 coding sequence is TGCAGTGCTAGGTTGAGCGGGAGGATTGACACCGGGGAGCTGTTTTTT. The rearrangement uses TRBV20-1 and TRBJ2-2; TRBD2 matches 9 bases. The CDR3 extends over 16 amino acids. The V gene end was trimmed by 3 bases and the J gene end by 3 bases; junction bases not matched to a gene: 8. CDR1 is DFQATT and CDR2 is SNEGSKA in the germline V gene (reference sequence).

This clonotype showed up just a few times. V usage is TRBV6-1 and J usage is TRBJ2-7; 7 positions match TRBD1. Germline assignment: CDR1 MNHNS and CDR2 SASEGT. After removal of 4 bases from V and 4 bases from J, the junction contained 7 bases not matched to a gene. This CDR3 region has 14 residues. The CDR3 DNA follows: TGTGCCAGCAGTGTCTCCCAGGGGGTATACGAGCAGTACTTC. It encodes CASSVSQGVYEQYF.

This clonotype is large in the sample. The chain recombines TRBV27 with TRBJ2-7; D uncertain. CDR1 MNHEY and CDR2 SMNVEV come from the germline V gene (reference sequence). The CDR3 loop spans 14 amino acids. The germline V and J ends were trimmed by 5 bases and 6 bases, with 17 bases remaining between them. The DNA of the CDR3 is TGTGCCAGCAGTCCATACGACTTATCCGGCGAGCAGTACTTC. Translating it yields CASSPYDLSGEQYF.

This clonotype showed up just a few times. The gene calls are TRBV28 and TRBJ2-7; 11 positions match TRBD1. In germline, CDR1 is MDHEN, CDR2 SYDVKM. The V segment lost 6 bases and the J segment 6 bases; nucleotides outside the gene matches: 10. This CDR3 has 15 amino acids. The CDR3 here is CASRPTGQGAREQYF. The DNA of the CDR3 is TGTGCCAGCAGGCCGACTGGACAGGGGGCCCGCGAGCAGTACTTC.

The table lists this clonotype with many counts. The rearrangement uses TRBV13 and TRBJ2-5, with 7 bases aligning to TRBD2. Germline assignment: CDR1 PRHDT and CDR2 FYEKMQ (reference sequence). CDR3 size: 15 residues. V was pared by 0 bases and J by 4 bases, with 5 bases of the junction left unmatched. DNA of the CDR3: TGTGCCAGCAGCTTAGGGGGACTAAAAGGAGAGACCCAGTACTTC. Residues: CASSLGGLKGETQYF. Full variable domain (missing parts from reference TRBV13 and TRBJ2-5): AAGVIQSPRHLIKEKRETATLKCYPIPRHDTVYWYQQGPGQDPQFLISFYEKMQSDKGSIPDRFSAQQFSDYHSELNMSSLELGDSALYFCASSLGGLKGETQYFGPGTRLLVL.

This clonotype showed up just once. The chain links TRBV6-5 to TRBJ1-3; 8 positions match TRBD1. The CDR3 is 17 residues long. V trimming: 2 bases; J trimming: 0 bases; junction bases outside the gene matches: 6. Per the germline V gene, CDR1 is MNHEY and CDR2 is SVGAGI. In DNA form, the CDR3 reads TGTGCCAGCAGTTACACCGGACAGGGTCCCTCTGGAAACACCATATATTTT. Translated, it gives CASSYTGQGPSGNTIYF.

This clonotype was picked up a small number of times. This chain links TRBV27 with TRBJ2-1; 10 bases line up with TRBD1. In germline, CDR1 is MNHEY, CDR2 SMNVEV (reference sequence). The CDR3 is 17 residues long. Trimming at V came to 5 bases and at J to 7 bases, leaving 14 bases not matched to a gene. This chain's CDR3 is CASSRTGGEGLRNEQFF. The CDR3 DNA reads as TGTGCCAGCAGTCGGACAGGGGGGGAGGGCCTTCGGAATGAGCAGTTCTTC.

This clonotype was counted many times. The CDR3 loop is CSAGPPSGVETQYF. CDR3 nucleotides: TGCAGTGCCGGCCCCCCTAGCGGGGTCGAGACCCAGTACTTC. The V call is TRBV20-1, the J call TRBJ2-5; 9 nucleotides match TRBD2. Germline CDR1 reads DFQATT; CDR2 reads SNEGSKA (reference sequence). The junction had 10 bases not matched to a gene; V was cut back by 6 bases and J by 5 bases. The CDR3 runs 14 residues.